This T cell receptor beta chain came from a study of blood T cell repertoires in COVID-19. This CDR3 is 14 amino acids long. Trimming pared 3 bases from V and 4 bases from J, leaving 10 bases between. From germline, CDR1 is SNHLY and CDR2 FYNNEI. Original analysis: Amplification of reference gene primers was used by the study to estimate nucleated cell counts. The protocol was immunoSEQ multiplex PCR, while the TCRdb copy is restricted to in-frame clones and leaves out a portion. That table supplies the V and J calls and clone size; D and trimming were determined from the DNA. The sample shows roughly 230,000 clones, about 88% of them seen only once.

The sample consisted of peripheral blood. The source is a man in his 70s with acute or convalescent COVID-19. This chain connects TRBV2 to TRBJ1-5; no reliable D call. CDR3 sequence (DNA): TGTGCCAGCAGTGAGATTAGAGAAAATCAGCCCCAGCATTTT. Protein product: CASSEIRENQPQHF.